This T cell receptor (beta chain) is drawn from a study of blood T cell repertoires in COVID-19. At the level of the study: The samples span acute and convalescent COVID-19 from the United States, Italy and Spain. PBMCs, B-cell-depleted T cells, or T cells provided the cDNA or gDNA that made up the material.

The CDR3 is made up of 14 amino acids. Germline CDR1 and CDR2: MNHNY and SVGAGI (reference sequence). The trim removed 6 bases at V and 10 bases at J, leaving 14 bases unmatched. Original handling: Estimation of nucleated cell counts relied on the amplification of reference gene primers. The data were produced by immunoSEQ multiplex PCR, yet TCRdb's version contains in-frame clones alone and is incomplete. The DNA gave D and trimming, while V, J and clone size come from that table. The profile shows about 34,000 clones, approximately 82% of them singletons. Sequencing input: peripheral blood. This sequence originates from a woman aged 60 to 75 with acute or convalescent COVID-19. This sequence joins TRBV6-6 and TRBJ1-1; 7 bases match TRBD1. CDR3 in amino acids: CASSPSDTSGGAFF. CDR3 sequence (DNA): TGTGCCAGCAGCCCCTCGGACACCTCAGGGGGAGCTTTCTTT.